This T cell receptor beta chain emerged from a study of T cell responses to AZD1222 COVID-19 vaccine. Data came from immunoSEQ multiplex PCR; TCRdb stores just in-frame clones and leaves some out. Of 35,000 to 45,000 clones in the sample, around 80% were seen once. Study-wide results and limits: Repertoire collection took place solely once the T cell response had peaked. It should be noted that donors were predominantly white British and more often female, and clonal diversity was possibly underestimated.

Trimming shortened V by 1 base and J by 6 bases, and 10 bases separated the two germline ends. The CDR3 has 15 residues. Looked up from germline, CDR1 is MNHEY and CDR2 is SMNVEV (reference sequence). Points on this clone: Its antigen is not identified.

The sequence came from an adult in good health. Specimen: peripheral blood, collected on day 0 of AZD1222 vaccination. The chain combines TRBV27 with TRBJ1-6; D is possibly TRBD1 (6 bases). The CDR3 loop is CASSLWGQGNSPLHF. DNA for the CDR3: TGTGCCAGCAGTTTATGGGGGCAAGGTAATTCACCCCTCCACTTT.